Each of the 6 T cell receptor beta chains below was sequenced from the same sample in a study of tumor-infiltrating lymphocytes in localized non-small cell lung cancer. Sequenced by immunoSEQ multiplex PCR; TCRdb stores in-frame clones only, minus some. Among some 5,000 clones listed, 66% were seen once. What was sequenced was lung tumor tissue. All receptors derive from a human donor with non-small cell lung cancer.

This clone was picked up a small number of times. The CDR3 nucleotides read TGTGCCAGCAGTGACCCGGGGGGGCTAAATGAGCAGTTCTTC. It translates to CASSDPGGLNEQFF. The chain links TRBV9 to TRBJ2-1, with TRBD2 matching over 8 bases. From germline, CDR1 is SGDLS and CDR2 YYNGEE. The CDR3 covers 14 residues. The trim removed 5 bases at V and 7 bases at J, leaving 8 bases unmatched.

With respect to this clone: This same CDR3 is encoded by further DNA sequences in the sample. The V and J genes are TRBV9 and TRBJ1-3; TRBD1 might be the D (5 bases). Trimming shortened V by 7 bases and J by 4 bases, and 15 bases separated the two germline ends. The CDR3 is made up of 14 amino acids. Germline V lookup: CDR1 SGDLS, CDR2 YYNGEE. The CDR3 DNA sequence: TGTGCCAGCGGTCCGGGACTCATCGGAAACACCATATATTTT. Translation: CASGPGLIGNTIYF.

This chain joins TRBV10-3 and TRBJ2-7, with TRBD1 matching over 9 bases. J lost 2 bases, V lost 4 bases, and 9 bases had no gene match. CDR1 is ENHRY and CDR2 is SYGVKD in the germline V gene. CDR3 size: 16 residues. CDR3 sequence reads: CAISVGTGWATYEQYV. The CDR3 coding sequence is TGTGCCATCAGTGTTGGGACAGGGTGGGCAACCTACGAGCAGTACGTC.

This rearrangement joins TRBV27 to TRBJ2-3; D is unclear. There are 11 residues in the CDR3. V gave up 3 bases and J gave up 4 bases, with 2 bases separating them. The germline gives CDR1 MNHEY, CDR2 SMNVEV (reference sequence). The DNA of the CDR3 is TGTGCCAGCAGTTTTTCAGATACGCAGTATTTT. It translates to CASSFSDTQYF.

CDR3 residues: CASSQDQERTEQYF. The CDR3 DNA sequence: TGCGCCAGCAGCCAAGATCAAGAGAGGACCGAGCAGTACTTC. The genes are TRBV4-3 and TRBJ2-7; D gene uncertain. Germline CDR1 reads LGHNA; CDR2 reads YSLEER. The CDR3 has 14 residues. Trimming left V 0 bases short and J 6 bases short, with 12 bases between.

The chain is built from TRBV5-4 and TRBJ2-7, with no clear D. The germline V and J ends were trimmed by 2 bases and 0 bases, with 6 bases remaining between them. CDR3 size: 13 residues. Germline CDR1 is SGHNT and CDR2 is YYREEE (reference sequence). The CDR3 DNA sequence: TGTGCCAGCAGCTTTCCGGGCTCCTACGAGCAGTACGTC. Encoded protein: CASSFPGSYEQYV.